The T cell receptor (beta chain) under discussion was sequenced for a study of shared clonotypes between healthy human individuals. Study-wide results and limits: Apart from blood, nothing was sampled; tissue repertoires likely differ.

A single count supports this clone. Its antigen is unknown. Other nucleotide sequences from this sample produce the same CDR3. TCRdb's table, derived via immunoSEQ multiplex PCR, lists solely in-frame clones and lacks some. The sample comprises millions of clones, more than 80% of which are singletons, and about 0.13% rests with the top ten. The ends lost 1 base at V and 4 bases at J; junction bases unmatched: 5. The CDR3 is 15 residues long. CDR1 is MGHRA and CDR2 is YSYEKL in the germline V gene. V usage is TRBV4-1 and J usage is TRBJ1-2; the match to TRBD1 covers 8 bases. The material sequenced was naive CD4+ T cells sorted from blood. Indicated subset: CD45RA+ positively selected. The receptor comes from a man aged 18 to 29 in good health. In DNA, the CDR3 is TGCGCCAGCAGCCAAGGGGACAGGCAGACCTATGGCTACACCTTC. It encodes CASSQGDRQTYGYTF.